This T cell receptor (beta chain) was obtained from a study of beta chain features in type 1 diabetes. Findings and caveats of the study: Moderate yet significant TCRB CDR3 shortening was seen in Type 1 diabetes patients in all four CD4+ subsets.

Germline-derived CDR1 and CDR2 are MDHEN and SYDVKM. V was pared by 3 bases and J by 0 bases, with 20 bases between. The CDR3 totals 18 residues. This clone has just a few counts. The antigen remains unidentified. Of the isolated RNA, all was reverse transcribed, and so the sequenced material was expressed TCRB transcripts. Generated by immunoSEQ multiplex PCR, the TCRdb table keeps only in-frame clones and is missing some. This sample carries 250,000 to 350,000 clones, over 14% of them seen once, and the ten largest clones take roughly 0.015%. V gene TRBV28 combines with J gene TRBJ1-1, with D unresolved. Specimen: naive CD4+ T cells from blood. The origin of this receptor is a man aged 18 to 30 with type 1 diabetes. The CDR3 region has the DNA TGTGCCAGCAGTTTCCTCCTCCCGCTAAGAGGAATGAACACTGAAGCTTTCTTT. Encoded protein: CASSFLLPLRGMNTEAFF. Filled out from reference TRBV28 and TRBJ1-1, the complete variable domain reads DVKVTQSSRYLVKRTGEKVFLECVQDMDHENMFWYRQDPGLGLRLIYFSYDVKMKEKGDIPEGYSVSREKKERFSLILESASTNQTSMYLCASSFLLPLRGMNTEAFFGQGTRLTVV.